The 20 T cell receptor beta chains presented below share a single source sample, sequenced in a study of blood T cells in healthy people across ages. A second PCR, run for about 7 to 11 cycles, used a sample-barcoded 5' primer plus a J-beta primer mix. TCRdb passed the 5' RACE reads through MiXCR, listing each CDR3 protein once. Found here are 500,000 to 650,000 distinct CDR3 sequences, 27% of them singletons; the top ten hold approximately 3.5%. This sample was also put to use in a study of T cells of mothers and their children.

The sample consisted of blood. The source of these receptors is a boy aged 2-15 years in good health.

The CDR3 region has the DNA TGCGCCAGCAGCCAAGTCGAGGGCTATGGCTACACCTTC. It codes for CASSQVEGYGYTF. The V gene is TRBV4-3, the J gene TRBJ1-2; D is unresolved. CDR1 is LGHNA and CDR2 is YSLEER in the germline V gene. The CDR3 loop spans 13 amino acids. The V end lost 1 base, the J end lost 4 bases, and 7 bases lay between the germline ends.

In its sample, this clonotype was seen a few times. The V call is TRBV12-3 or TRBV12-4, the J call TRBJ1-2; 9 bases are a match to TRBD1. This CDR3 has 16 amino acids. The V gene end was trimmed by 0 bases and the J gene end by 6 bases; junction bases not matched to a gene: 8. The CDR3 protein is CASSLALQGAFDGYTF. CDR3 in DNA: TGTGCCAGCAGTTTAGCGCTACAGGGGGCGTTCGATGGCTACACCTTC.

CDR3 nucleotides: TGTGCCAGCAGCCAAGATGGCATGAAGACCCAGTACTTC. Translating gives CASSQDGMKTQYF. The rearrangement joins TRBV3-1 to TRBJ2-5; D is unclear. The V end was cut by 0 bases, the J end by 6 bases, with 8 bases between. Germline V CDR1 and CDR2: LGHDT, YNNKEL (reference sequence). The CDR3 is 13 residues long.

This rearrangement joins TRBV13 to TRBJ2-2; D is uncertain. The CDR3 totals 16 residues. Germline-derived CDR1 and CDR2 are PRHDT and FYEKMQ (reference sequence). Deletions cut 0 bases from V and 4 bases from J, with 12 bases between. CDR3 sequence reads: CASSLGSLGSTGELFF. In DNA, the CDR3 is TGTGCCAGCAGCTTAGGCTCACTTGGCAGCACCGGGGAGCTGTTTTTT.

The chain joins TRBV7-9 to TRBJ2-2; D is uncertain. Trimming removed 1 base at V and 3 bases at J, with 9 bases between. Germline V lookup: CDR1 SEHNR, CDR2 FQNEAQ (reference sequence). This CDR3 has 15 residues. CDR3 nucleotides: TGTGCCAGCAGCTTAGGCGGCCGGCACACCGGGGAGCTGTTTTTT. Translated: CASSLGGRHTGELFF.

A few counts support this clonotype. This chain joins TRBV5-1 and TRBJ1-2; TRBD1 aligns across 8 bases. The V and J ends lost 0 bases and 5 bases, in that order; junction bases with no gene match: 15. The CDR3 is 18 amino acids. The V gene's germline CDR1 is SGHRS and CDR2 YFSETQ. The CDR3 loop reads CASSLVVPGQVIWYGYTF. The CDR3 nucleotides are TGCGCCAGCAGCTTGGTGGTCCCGGGACAGGTTATATGGTATGGCTACACCTTC.

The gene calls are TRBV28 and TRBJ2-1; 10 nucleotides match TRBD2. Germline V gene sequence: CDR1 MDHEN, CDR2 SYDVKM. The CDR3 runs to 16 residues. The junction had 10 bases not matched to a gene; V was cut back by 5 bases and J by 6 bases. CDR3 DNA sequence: TGTGCCAGCAGTCGCCTCCTAGCGGGAGAGGGCAATGAGCAGTTCTTC. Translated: CASSRLLAGEGNEQFF.

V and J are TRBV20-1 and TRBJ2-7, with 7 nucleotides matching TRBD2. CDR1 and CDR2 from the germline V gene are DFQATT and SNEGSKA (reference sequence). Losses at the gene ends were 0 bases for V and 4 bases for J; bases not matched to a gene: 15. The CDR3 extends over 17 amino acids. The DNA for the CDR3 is TGCAGTGCTAGAGATGAAGAAGCTAGCGGAGATTTTTACGAGCAGTACTTC. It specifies CSARDEEASGDFYEQYF.

The CDR3 coding sequence is TGCGCCAGCAGCCCTTGGGACCAAGCGTACGAGCAGTACTTC. Its translation: CASSPWDQAYEQYF. The chain recombines TRBV5-1 with TRBJ2-7, with D perhaps being TRBD1 or TRBD2 (5 bases each). Germline values: CDR1 SGHRS, CDR2 YFSETQ. There are 14 residues in the CDR3. Trimming stripped 4 bases from V and 4 bases from J, with 15 bases between.

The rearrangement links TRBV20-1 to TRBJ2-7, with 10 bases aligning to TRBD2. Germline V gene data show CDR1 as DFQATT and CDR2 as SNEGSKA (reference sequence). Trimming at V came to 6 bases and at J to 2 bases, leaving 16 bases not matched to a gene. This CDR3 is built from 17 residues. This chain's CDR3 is CSAPRGSGRPGTYEQYF. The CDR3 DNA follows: TGCAGTGCCCCGAGGGGTAGCGGGAGGCCAGGAACCTACGAGCAGTACTTC.

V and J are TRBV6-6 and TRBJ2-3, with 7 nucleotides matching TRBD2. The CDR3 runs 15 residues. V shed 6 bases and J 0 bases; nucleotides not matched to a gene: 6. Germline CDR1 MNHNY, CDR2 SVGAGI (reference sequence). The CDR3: CASSLLAASTDTQYF. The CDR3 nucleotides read TGTGCCAGCAGCCTCCTAGCGGCTAGCACAGATACGCAGTATTTT.

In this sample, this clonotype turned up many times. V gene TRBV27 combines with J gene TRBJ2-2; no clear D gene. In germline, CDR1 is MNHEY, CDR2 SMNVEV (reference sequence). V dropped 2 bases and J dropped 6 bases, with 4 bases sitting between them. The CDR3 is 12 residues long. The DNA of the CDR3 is TGTGCCAGCAGTTTAACGGCCGGGGAGCTGTTTTTT. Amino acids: CASSLTAGELFF.

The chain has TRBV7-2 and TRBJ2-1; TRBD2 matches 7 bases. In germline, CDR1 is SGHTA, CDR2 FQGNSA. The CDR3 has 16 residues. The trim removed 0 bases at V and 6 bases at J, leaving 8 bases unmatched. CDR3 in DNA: TGTGCCAGCAGCTTAGCGTGGACTAGAGGGCTCAATGAGCAGTTCTTC. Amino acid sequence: CASSLAWTRGLNEQFF.

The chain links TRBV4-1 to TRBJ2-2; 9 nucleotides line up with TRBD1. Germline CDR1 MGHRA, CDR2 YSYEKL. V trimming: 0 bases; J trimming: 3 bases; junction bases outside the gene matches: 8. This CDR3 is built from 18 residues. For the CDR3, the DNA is TGCGCCAGCAGCCAAGATACCCCGGGACAGGGACACACCGGGGAGCTGTTTTTT. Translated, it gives CASSQDTPGQGHTGELFF.

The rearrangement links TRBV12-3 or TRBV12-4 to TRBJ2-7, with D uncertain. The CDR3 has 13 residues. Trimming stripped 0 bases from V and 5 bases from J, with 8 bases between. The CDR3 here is CASSLAGSHEQYF. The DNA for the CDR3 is TGTGCCAGCAGTTTAGCAGGGTCCCACGAGCAGTACTTC.

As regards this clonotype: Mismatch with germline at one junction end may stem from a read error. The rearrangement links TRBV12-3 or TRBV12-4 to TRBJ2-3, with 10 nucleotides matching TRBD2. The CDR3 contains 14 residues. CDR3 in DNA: TGTGCCAGCAGTGTAGCGGGAGGTTTGGATACGCAGTATTTT. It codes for CASSVAGGLDTQYF.

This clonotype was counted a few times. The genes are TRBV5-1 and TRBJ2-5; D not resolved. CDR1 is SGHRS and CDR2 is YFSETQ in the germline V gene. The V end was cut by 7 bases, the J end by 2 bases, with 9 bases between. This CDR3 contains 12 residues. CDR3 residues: CASQVAQETQYF. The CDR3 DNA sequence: TGCGCCAGCCAAGTCGCTCAAGAGACCCAGTACTTC.

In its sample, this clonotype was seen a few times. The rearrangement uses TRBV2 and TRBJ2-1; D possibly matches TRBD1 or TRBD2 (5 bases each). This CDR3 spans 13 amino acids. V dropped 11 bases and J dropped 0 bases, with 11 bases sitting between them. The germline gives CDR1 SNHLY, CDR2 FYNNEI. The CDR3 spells CAGGEDSYNEQFF. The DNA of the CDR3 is TGTGCCGGGGGAGAAGACTCCTACAATGAGCAGTTCTTC.

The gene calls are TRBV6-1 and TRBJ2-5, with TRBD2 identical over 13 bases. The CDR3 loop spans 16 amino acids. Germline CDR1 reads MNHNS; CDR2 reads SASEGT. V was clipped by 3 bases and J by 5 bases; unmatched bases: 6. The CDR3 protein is CASSEWGLAGMETQYF. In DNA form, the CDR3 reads TGTGCCAGCAGTGAGTGGGGACTAGCGGGAATGGAGACCCAGTACTTC.

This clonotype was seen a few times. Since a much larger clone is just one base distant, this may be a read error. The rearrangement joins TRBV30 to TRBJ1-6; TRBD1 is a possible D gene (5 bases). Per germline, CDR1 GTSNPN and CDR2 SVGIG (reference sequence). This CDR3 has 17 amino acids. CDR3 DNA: TGTGCCTGGAGTGTACTGGGACCAGACAGTGGGAATTCACCCATCCACTTT. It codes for CAWSVLGPDSGNSPIHF.